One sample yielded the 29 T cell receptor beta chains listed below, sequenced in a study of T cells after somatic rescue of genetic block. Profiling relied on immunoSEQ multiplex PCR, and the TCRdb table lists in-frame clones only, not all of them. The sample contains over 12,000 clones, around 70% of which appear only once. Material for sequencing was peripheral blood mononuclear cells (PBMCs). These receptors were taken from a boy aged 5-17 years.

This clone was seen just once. CDR3 coding DNA: TGTGCCAGCAGCAAAGCGGGCAGGACCCGCGAGCAGTACTTC. This sequence encodes CASSKAGRTREQYF. The J gene is TRBJ2-7, the V gene TRBV21-1. TRBV21-1 is a recognized pseudogene. The CDR3 loop spans 14 amino acids.

CDR3 region: CASSLRTRPTLVYGYTF. CDR3 coding DNA: TGTGCCAGCAGCCTCCGGACTCGACCTACCCTTGTCTATGGCTACACCTTC. The genes are TRBV5-6 and TRBJ1-2, with D uncertain. Germline-derived CDR1 and CDR2 are SGHDT and YYEEEE. This CDR3 has 17 residues. Between the trimmed V and J ends, which lost 4 bases and 4 bases, there was a span of 23 bases.

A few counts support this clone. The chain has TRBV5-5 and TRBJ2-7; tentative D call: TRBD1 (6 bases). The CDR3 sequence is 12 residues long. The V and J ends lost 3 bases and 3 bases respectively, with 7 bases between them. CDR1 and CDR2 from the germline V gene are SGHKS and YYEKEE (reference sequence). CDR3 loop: CASSSQGYEQYF. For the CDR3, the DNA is TGTGCCAGCAGCTCACAGGGCTACGAGCAGTACTTC.

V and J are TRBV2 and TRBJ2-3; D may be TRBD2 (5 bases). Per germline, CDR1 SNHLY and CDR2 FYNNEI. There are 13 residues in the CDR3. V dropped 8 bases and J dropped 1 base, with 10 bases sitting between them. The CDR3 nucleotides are TGTGCCAGCCTCGGAGGTCGCACAGATACGCAGTATTTT. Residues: CASLGGRTDTQYF.

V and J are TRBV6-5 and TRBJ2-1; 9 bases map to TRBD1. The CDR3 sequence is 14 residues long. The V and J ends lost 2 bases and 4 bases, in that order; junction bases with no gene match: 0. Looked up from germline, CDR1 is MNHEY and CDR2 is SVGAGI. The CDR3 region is CASSYGTGYNEQFF. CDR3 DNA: TGTGCCAGCAGTTACGGGACAGGGTACAATGAGCAGTTCTTC.

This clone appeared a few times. Written as DNA, the CDR3 is TGTGCCAGCAGTGGTCCAAATCAGCCCCAGCATTTT. This encodes CASSGPNQPQHF. This sequence joins TRBV6-1 and TRBJ1-5; D call uncertain. Germline V CDR1 and CDR2: MNHNS, SASEGT. This CDR3 spans 12 amino acids. Trimming left V 4 bases short and J 4 bases short, with 5 bases between.

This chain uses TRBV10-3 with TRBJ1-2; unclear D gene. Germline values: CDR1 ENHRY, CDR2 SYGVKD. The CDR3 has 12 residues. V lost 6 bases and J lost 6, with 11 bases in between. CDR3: CAIRTPVNGYTF. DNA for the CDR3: TGTGCCATCAGGACGCCGGTGAATGGCTACACCTTC.

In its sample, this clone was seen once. The CDR3 nucleotides are TGTGCCATCAGTGAACATGTGTCGACAGGGGGTACGGGCTACGAGCAGTACTTC. This codes for CAISEHVSTGGTGYEQYF. The V gene is TRBV10-3, the J gene TRBJ2-7; 9 bases map to TRBD1. The CDR3 is 18 amino acids. Per germline, CDR1 ENHRY and CDR2 SYGVKD. With V trimmed by 3 bases and J by 3 bases, 15 bases remained unmatched.

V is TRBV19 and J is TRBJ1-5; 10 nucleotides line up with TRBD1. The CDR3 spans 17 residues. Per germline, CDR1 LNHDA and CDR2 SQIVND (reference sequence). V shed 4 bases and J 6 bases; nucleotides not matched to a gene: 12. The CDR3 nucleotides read TGTGCCAGTAGTACCGGACAGGGGGGCTCAGGAGGTCAGCCCCAGCATTTT. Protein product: CASSTGQGGSGGQPQHF.

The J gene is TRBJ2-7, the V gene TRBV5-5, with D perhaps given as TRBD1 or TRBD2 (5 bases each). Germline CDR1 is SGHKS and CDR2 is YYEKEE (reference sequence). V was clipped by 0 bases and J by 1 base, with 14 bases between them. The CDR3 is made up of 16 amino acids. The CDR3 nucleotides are TGTGCCAGCAGCTTGGATCTACGTGGGGGATCCTACGAGCAGTACTTC. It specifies CASSLDLRGGSYEQYF.

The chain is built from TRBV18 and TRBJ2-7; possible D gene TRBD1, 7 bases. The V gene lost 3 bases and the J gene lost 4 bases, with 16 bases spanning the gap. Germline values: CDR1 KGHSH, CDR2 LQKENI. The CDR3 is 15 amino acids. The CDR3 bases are TGTGCCAGCTCACCCCGACAGGGAGGTGGGTACGAGCAGTACTTC. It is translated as CASSPRQGGGYEQYF.

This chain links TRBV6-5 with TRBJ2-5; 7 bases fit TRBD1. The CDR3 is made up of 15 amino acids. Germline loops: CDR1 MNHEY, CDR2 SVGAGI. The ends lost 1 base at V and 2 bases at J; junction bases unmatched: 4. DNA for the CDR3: TGTGCCAGCAGTTACTTGGGACAGCCTCAAGAGACCCAGTACTTC. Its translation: CASSYLGQPQETQYF.

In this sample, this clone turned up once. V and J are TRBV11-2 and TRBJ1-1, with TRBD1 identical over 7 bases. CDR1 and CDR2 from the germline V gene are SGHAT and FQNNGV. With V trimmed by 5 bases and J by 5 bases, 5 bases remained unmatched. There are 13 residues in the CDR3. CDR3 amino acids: CASSILRGTEAFF. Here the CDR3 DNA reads TGTGCCAGCAGCATACTCAGGGGGACTGAAGCTTTCTTT.

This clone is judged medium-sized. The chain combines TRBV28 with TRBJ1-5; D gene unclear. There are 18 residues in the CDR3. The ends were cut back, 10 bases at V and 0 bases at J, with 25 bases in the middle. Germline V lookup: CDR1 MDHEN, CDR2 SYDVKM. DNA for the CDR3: TGTGCCACGACACTTGATTCCCTTAAGGTGTTTAGCAATCAGCCCCAGCATTTT. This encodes CATTLDSLKVFSNQPQHF.

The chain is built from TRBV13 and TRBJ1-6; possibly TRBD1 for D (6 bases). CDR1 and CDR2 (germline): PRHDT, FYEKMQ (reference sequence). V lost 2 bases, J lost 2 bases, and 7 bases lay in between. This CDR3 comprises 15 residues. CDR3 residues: CASSLRTAYNSPLHF. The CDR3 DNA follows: TGTGCCAGCAGCTTAAGGACAGCCTATAATTCACCCCTCCACTTT.

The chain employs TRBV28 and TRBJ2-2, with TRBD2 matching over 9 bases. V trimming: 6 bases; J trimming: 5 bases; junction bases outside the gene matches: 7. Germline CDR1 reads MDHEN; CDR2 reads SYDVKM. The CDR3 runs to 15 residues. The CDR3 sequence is CASSFYSGGTGELFF. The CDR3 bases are TGTGCCAGCAGCTTCTACAGCGGGGGGACCGGGGAGCTGTTTTTT.

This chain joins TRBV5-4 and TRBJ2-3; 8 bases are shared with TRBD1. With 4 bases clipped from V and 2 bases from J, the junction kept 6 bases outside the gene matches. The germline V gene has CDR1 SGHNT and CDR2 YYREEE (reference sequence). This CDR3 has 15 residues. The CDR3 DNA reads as TGTGCCAGCAGCCCCCGGACAGGGTACACAGATACGCAGTATTTT. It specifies CASSPRTGYTDTQYF.

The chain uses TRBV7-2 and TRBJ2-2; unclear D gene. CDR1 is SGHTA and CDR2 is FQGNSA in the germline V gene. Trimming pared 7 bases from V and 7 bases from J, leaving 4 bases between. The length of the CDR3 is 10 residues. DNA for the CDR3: TGTGCCAGCAAGGGCGGGGAGCTGTTTTTT. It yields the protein CASKGGELFF.

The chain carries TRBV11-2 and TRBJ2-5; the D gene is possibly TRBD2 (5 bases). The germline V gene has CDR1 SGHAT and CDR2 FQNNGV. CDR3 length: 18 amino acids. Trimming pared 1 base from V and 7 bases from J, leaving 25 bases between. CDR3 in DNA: TGTGCCAGCAGCTTAGGAGGTTCCGGGGTCAAAGCCCGATGGACCCAGTACTTC. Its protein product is CASSLGGSGVKARWTQYF. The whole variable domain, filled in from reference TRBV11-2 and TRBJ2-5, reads EAGVAQSPRYKIIEKRQSVAFWCNPISGHATLYWYQQILGQGPKLLIQFQNNGVVDDSQLPKDRFSAERLKGVDSTLKIQPAKLEDSAVYLCASSLGGSGVKARWTQYFGPGTRLLVL.

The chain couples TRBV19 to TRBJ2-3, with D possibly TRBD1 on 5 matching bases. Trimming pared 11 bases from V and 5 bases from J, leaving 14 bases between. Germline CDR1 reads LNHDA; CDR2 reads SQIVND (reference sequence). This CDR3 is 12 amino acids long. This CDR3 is CAPRGRGDTQYF. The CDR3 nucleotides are TGTGCCCCAAGGGGAAGGGGAGATACGCAGTATTTT.

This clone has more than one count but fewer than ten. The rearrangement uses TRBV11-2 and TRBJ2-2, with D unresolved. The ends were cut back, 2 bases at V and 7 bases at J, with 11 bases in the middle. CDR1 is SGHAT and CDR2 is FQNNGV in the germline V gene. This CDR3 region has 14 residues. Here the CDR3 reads CASSLHWAGGELFF. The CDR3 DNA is TGTGCCAGCAGCTTACACTGGGCAGGCGGGGAGCTGTTTTTT.

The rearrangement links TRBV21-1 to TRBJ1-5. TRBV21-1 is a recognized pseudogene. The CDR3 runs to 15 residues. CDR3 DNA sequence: TGTGCCAGCAGCTTCAGGGAGATTAACAATCAGCCCCAGCATTTT. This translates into CASSFREINNQPQHF.

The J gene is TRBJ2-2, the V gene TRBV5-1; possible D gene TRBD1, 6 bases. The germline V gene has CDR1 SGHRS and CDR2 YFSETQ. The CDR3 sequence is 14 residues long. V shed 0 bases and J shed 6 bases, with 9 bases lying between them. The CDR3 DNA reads TGCGCCAGCAGCTTGGGACAGGTCCCCGGGGAGCTGTTTTTT. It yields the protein CASSLGQVPGELFF.

The CDR3 reads CASSPPGRTYEQYF. DNA of the CDR3: TGTGCCAGCTCACCACCGGGACGGACCTACGAGCAGTACTTC. The rearrangement uses TRBV18 and TRBJ2-7; D may correspond to TRBD1 or TRBD2 (5 bases each). Germline CDR1 and CDR2: KGHSH and LQKENI. The CDR3 has 14 residues. V was cut by 0 bases and J by 2 bases, with 8 bases left in between.

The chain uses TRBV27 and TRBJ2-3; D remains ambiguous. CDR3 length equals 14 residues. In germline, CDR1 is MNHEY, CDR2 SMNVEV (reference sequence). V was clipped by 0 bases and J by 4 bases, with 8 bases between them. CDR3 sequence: CASSLSLLADTQYF. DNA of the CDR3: TGTGCCAGCAGTTTATCCCTCTTGGCAGATACGCAGTATTTT.

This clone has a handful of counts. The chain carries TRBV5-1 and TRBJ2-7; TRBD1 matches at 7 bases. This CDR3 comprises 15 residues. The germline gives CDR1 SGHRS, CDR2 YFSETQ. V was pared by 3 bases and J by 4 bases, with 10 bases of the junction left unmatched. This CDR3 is CASSWETGQVYEQYF. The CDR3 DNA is TGCGCCAGCAGCTGGGAGACAGGGCAAGTATACGAGCAGTACTTC.

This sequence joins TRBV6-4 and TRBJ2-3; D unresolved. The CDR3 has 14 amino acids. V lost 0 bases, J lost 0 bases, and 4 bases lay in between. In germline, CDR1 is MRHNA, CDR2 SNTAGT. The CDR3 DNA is TGTGCCAGCAGTGACTCGGACAGCACAGATACGCAGTATTTT. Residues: CASSDSDSTDTQYF.

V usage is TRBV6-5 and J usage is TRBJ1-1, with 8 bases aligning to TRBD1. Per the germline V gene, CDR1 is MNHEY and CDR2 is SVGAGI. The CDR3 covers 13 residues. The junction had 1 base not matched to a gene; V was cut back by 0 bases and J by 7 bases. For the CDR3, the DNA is TGTGCCAGCAGTTACTCCACAGGGGGTGAAGCTTTCTTT. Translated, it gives CASSYSTGGEAFF.

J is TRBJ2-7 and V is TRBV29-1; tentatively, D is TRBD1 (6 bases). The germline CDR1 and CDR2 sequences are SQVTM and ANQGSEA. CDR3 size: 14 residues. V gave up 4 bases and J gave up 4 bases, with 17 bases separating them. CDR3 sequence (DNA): TGCAGCGTTGTGGTGCAGGGGCAATTATACGAGCAGTACTTC. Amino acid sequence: CSVVVQGQLYEQYF.